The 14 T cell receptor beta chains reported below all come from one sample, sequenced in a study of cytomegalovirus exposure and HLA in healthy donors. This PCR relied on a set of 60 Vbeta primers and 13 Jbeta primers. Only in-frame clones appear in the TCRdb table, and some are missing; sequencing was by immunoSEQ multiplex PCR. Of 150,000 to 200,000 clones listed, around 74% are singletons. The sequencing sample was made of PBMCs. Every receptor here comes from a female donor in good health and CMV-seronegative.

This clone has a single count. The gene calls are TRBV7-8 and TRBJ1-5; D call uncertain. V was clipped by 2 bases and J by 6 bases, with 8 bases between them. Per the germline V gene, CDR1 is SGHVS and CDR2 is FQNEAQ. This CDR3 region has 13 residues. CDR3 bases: TGTGCCAGCAGCTTATCTCCCGGTCAGCCCCAGCATTTT. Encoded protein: CASSLSPGQPQHF.

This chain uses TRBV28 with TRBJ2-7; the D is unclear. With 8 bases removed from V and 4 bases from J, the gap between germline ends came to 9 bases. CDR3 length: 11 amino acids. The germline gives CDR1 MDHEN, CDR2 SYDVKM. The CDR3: CASLSLYEQYF. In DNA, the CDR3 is TGTGCCAGCCTTTCTTTATACGAGCAGTACTTC. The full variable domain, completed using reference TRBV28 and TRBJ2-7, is DVKVTQSSRYLVKRTGEKVFLECVQDMDHENMFWYRQDPGLGLRLIYFSYDVKMKEKGDIPEGYSVSREKKERFSLILESASTNQTSMYLCASLSLYEQYFGPGTRLTVT.

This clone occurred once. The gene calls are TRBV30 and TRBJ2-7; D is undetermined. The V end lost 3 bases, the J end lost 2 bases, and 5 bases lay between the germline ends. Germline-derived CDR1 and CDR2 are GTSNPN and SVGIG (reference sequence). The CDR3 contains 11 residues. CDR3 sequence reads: CAWRSAYEQYF. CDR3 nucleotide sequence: TGTGCCTGGAGGTCAGCCTACGAGCAGTACTTC.

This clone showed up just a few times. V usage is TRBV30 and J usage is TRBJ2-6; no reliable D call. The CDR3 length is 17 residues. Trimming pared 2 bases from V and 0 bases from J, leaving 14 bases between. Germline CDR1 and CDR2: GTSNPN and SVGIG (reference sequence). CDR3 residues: CAWSNPIAGSGANVLTF. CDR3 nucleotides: TGTGCCTGGAGTAATCCCATTGCCGGCTCTGGGGCCAACGTCCTGACTTTC. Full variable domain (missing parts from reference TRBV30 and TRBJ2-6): SQTIHQWPATLVQPVGSPLSLECTVEGTSNPNLYWYRQAAGRGLQLLFYSVGIGQISSEVPQNLSASRPQDRQFILSSKKLLLSDSGFYLCAWSNPIAGSGANVLTFGAGSRLTVL.

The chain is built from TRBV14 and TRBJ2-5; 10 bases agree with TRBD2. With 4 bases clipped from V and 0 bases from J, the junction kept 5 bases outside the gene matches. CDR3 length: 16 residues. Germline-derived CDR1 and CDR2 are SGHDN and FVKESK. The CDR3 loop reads CASSLSAGGYQETQYF. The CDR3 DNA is TGTGCCAGCAGCCTCTCAGCGGGAGGGTACCAAGAGACCCAGTACTTC.

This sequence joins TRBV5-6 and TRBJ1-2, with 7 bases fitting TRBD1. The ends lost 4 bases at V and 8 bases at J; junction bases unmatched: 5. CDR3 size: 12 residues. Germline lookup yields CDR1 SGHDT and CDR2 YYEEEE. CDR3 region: CASSPTGRGYTF. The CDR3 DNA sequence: TGTGCCAGCAGCCCGACAGGGCGCGGCTACACCTTC.

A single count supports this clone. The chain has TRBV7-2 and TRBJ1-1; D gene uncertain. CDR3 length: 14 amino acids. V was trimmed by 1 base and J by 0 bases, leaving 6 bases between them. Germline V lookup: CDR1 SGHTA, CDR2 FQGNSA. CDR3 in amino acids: CASSLDRLNTEAFF. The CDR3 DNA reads TGTGCCAGCAGCTTAGACAGATTGAACACTGAAGCTTTCTTT.

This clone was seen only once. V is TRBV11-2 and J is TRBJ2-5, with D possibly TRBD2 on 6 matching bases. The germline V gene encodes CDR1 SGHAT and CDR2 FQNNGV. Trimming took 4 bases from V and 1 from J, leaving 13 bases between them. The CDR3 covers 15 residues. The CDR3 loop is CASSSEGRAQETQYF. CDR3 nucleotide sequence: TGTGCCAGCAGCTCGGAGGGAAGGGCCCAAGAGACCCAGTACTTC.

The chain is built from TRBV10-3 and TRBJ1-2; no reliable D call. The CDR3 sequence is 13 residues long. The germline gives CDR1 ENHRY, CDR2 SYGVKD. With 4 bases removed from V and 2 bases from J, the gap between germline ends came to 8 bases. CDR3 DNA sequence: TGTGCCATCAGTGGAGAAGTGAACTATGGCTACACCTTC. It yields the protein CAISGEVNYGYTF.

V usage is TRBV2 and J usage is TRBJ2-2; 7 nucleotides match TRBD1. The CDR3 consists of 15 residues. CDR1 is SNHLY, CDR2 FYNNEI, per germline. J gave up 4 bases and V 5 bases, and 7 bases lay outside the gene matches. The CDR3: CASSNDRVVTGELFF. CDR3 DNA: TGTGCCAGCAGTAACGACAGGGTCGTCACCGGGGAGCTGTTTTTT.

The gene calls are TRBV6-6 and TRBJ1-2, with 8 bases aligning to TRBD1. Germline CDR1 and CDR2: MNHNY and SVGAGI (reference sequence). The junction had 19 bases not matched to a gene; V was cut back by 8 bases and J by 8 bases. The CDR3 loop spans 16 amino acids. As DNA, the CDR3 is TGTGCCAGCGAAGCCTCCGGGACAGGAACAGCTGGGGGCTACACCTTC. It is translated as CASEASGTGTAGGYTF.

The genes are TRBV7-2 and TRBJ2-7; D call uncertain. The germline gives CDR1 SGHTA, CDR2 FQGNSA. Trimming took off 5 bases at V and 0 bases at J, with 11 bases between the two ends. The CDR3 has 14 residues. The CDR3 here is CASSPSVGSYEQYF. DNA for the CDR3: TGTGCCAGCAGCCCGAGCGTAGGCTCCTACGAGCAGTACTTC.

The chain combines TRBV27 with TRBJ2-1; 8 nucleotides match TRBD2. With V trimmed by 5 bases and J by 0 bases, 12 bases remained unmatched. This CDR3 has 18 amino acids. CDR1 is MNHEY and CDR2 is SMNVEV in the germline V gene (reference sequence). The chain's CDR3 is CASSGYFAGGNSYNEQFF. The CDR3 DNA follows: TGTGCCAGCAGTGGTTATTTTGCGGGGGGTAACTCCTACAATGAGCAGTTCTTC.

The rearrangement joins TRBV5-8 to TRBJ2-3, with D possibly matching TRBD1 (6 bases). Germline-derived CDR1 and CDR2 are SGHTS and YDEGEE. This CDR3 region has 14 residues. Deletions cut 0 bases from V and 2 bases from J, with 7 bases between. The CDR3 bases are TGTGCCAGCAGCTTGGGACAGGTCACAGATACGCAGTATTTT. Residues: CASSLGQVTDTQYF.